The clone carrying this T cell receptor (beta chain) was recorded at least ten times. The antigen is not known. Ranging in age from about 6 to 95, the donors were healthy Caucasian individuals from Russia. Samples each had at least 5.5 micrograms of total RNA extracted. The authors ran a second PCR of roughly 6 to 12 cycles using a sample-barcoded 5' primer and a J-beta primer mix. TCRdb re-called the 5' RACE reads with MiXCR, one entry per CDR3 protein. The data hold roughly 900,000 distinct CDR3 sequences, with 29% observed a single time. This sample is part of a study of blood T cells in healthy people across ages. The CDR3 contains 14 residues. V lost 4 bases and J 5 bases, leaving 17 bases between the germline ends. Germline V lookup: CDR1 DFQATT, CDR2 SNEGSKA (reference sequence). General study results and limits: Using unsorted PBMCs precluded a conclusive naive versus antigen-experienced comparison.

The source of this sequence is a woman at least 80 years old in good health. The chain couples TRBV20-1 to TRBJ2-5, with D possibly matching TRBD1 (5 bases). The sample taken for sequencing was blood. CDR3 nucleotide sequence: TGCAGTGCTACCCCTGGGGCGCCCATCGAGACCCAGTACTTC. As protein: CSATPGAPIETQYF.